This T cell receptor (beta chain) appears in the sequencing data of a study of T cells expressing NK-cell markers. At the level of the study: In sorted CD3+CD56+NKG2C+, CD3+CD56+NKG2C- and CD3+CD56-NKG2C+ T cells, TCR beta repertoires were obtained. Findings and limits, study-wide: The study found dominant NKG2C+ clonotypes at about 1.0-7.0% of CD8+ T cells in roughly six donors.

From germline, CDR1 is SGHRS and CDR2 YFSETQ. The CDR3 covers 17 residues. To note about this clonotype: Its antigen is not known.

Researchers built TCR beta cDNA using 5'RACE template switching with UMIs. TCRdb reprocessed the 5' RACE reads; each CDR3 protein has one entry and no DNA is given. Here the sample table reports 440,000 or so distinct CDR3 sequences. Sequencing was performed on blood T cells: a sorted CD56 or NKG2C T cell subset, CD4+ or CD8+ T cells, or bulk PBMC T cells (not recorded which). This TCR was recovered from a woman between 18 and 70 years old in good health. V and J are TRBV5-1 and TRBJ2-2; TCRdb returns TRBD2, unconfirmable since there is no DNA. The CDR3 here is CASSLFGTSENTGELFF.